This TCR beta chain appears in the sequencing data of a study of shared clonotypes between healthy human individuals. TCRdb's table, derived via immunoSEQ multiplex PCR, lists solely in-frame clones and lacks some. Here the sample spans 1.5 million to 1.9 million clones, approximately 98% being singletons. Germline lookup yields CDR1 GTSNPN and CDR2 SVGIG (reference sequence). The CDR3 length is 14 residues. Germline trimming cut 4 bases from V and 4 bases from J; bases unmatched to any gene: 4. Overall study results and limits: Sharing across four donors was highest in naive CD4 (about 5%) and lowest in memory CD8 (0.4%). Naive subsets typically showed greater estimated richness than memory subsets.

Notes on this clone: Its antigen is not known.

The chain is built from TRBV30 and TRBJ2-5; 12 bases line up with TRBD2. Specimen: naive CD4+ T cells sorted from blood. Subset described: CD45RA+ positively selected. This TCR was recovered from a man aged 25 to 45 in good health. The CDR3 coding sequence is TGTGCCTGGAACCCGGGACTAGCGGGAGAGACCCAGTACTTC. Translation: CAWNPGLAGETQYF.